The rows below give T cell receptor beta chains drawn from one sample of a study of a mutant IDH1 vaccine in newly diagnosed glioma. Data came from immunoSEQ multiplex PCR; TCRdb stores just in-frame clones and leaves some out. The data contain 40,000 to 60,000 clones, under 85% of them singletons. For these receptors, no antigen is known. The sequences come from PBMCs, collected from a glioma patient whose treatment included an IDH1 peptide vaccine. The receptors here all came from a man between 35 and 55 years old with glioma. Each CDR3 is given with its conserved first and last residue. Each record gives: D gene, J gene, clone size, V gene, CDR3 DNA, CDR3 protein. The D gene is left open where the match is weak. Clone size, where shown, is once, few, many, or a class for clones that have expanded.

NA,TRBJ1-1,few,TRBV27,TGTGCCAGCGCCTGGGGGGGGCTTATGAACACTGAAGCTTTCTTT,CASAWGGLMNTEAFF
NA,TRBJ1-2,NA,TRBV30,TGTGCCTGGAGTTTGGGTATCAATTATGGCTACACCTTC,CAWSLGINYGYTF
NA,TRBJ2-3,NA,TRBV21-1,TGTGCCAGCGGTTCAGGGAACCCAGATACGCAGTATTTT,CASGSGNPDTQYF
TRBD2,TRBJ2-5,NA,TRBV5-1,TGCGCCACCTGTAGCGGGGAATCTTTGGAGACCCAGTACTTC,CATCSGESLETQYF
TRBD1,TRBJ1-4,NA,TRBV15,TGTGCCACCAGCTTGGGCAGGGGGCGTGAAAAACTGTTTTTT,CATSLGRGREKLFF
NA,TRBJ1-5,NA,TRBV7-2,TGTGCCAGCAGCTTAGTGGGTCAGGGTGGCAATCAGCCCCAGCATTTT,CASSLVGQGGNQPQHF
NA,TRBJ2-6,once,TRBV6-1,TGTGCCAGCAGTGAAGCGCCGTACCGAACCTACTCTGGGGCCAACGTCCTGACTTTC,CASSEAPYRTYSGANVLTF
NA,TRBJ1-2,once,TRBV7-6,TGTGCCAGCAGCCACCCTGGTGGCTATGGCTACACCTTC,CASSHPGGYGYTF
NA,TRBJ2-7,NA,TRBV7-9,TGTGCCAGCAGCGTGGACCTCTGGGGATCCTACGAGCAGTACTTC,CASSVDLWGSYEQYF
NA,TRBJ1-1,NA,TRBV6-4,TGTGCCAGCAGCGCCGACCGATACGGGGTTAACGCTGAAGCTTTCTTT,CASSADRYGVNAEAFF
NA,TRBJ1-3,NA,TRBV5-5,TGTGCCAGCAGCCGTGGACCGCCTAGTCAGGGAAACACCATATATTTT,CASSRGPPSQGNTIYF
TRBD2,TRBJ2-5,NA,TRBV19,TGTGCCAGCCGAGGGACTAGCGGGGCTCGAGAGACCCAGTACTTC,CASRGTSGARETQYF
NA,TRBJ2-6,NA,TRBV7-2,TGTGCCAGCAGCTTCGGTAGCTCTGGGGCCAACGTCCTGACTTTC,CASSFGSSGANVLTF
TRBD2,TRBJ2-7,NA,TRBV10-3,TGTGCCATCAGTGGGGGGCTAGCGGGGGCTAACTACGAGCAGTACTTC,CAISGGLAGANYEQYF
NA,TRBJ1-5,NA,TRBV12-5,TGTGCTAGTGCACCGGGACAACGTGGGGATCAGCCCCAGCATTTT,CASAPGQRGDQPQHF
TRBD1,TRBJ1-1,NA,TRBV4-1,TGCGCCAGCAGCCAAGATACAGGGGCGGTCGCTGAAGCTTTCTTT,CASSQDTGAVAEAFF
TRBD1,TRBJ1-5,NA,TRBV2,TGTGCCAGCAGTTCGGGACAGGCCGGTCAGCCCCAGCATTTT,CASSSGQAGQPQHF
TRBD1,TRBJ1-1,NA,TRBV6-5,TGTGCCAGCAGTTACTCTGCGGGACAGGGTTTACCTGAAGCTTTCTTT,CASSYSAGQGLPEAFF
NA,TRBJ1-5,NA,TRBV10-3,TGTGCCATCAGTGAAGCGGGGCCAAGGATAGACAATCAGCCCCAGCATTTT,CAISEAGPRIDNQPQHF
TRBD2,TRBJ2-1,NA,TRBV27,TGTGCCAGCAGTTTCCGGCGGGGGGCGGGGAATGAGCAGTTCTTC,CASSFRRGAGNEQFF
TRBD1,TRBJ1-5,NA,TRBV27,TGTGCCAGCAGTTTATACAGGGGCCAGCCCCAGCATTTT,CASSLYRGQPQHF
NA,TRBJ2-5,few,TRBV29-1,TGCAGCGTTGATAGGGGCCTCCAAGAGACCCAGTACTTC,CSVDRGLQETQYF
TRBD1,TRBJ2-2,NA,TRBV6-4,TGTGCCAGCACACGGGACAGGGGGGCCGGGGAGCTGTTTTTT,CASTRDRGAGELFF
NA,TRBJ2-3,NA,TRBV13,TGTGCCAGCAGCTTAGGAGATCAGGGCGGAGATACGCAGTATTTT,CASSLGDQGGDTQYF
TRBD2,TRBJ2-5,NA,TRBV11-3,TGTGCCAGCAGCTTCGGGAAACTAGCGGGGGACGAGACCCAGTACTTC,CASSFGKLAGDETQYF
TRBD1,TRBJ1-4,once,TRBV19,TGTGCCAGTGGACAGGGGGGGCGTCGTGAAAAACTGTTTTTT,CASGQGGRREKLFF
TRBD1,TRBJ1-4,NA,TRBV2,TGTGCCAGCAGAGTAGGACAGGGAACGGCAACTAATGAAAAACTGTTTTTT,CASRVGQGTATNEKLFF
NA,TRBJ2-7,NA,TRBV5-1,TGCGCCAGCAGCCCGAATGCGAATGAGCAGTACTTC,CASSPNANEQYF
TRBD2,TRBJ2-2,NA,TRBV30,TGTGCCTGGTCCCTAGCGGGGGGGTTCGGCGGGGAGCTGTTTTTT,CAWSLAGGFGGELFF
NA,TRBJ1-2,NA,TRBV2,TGTGCCAGCAATCAACAGGGCCAAGTTAAATATGGCTACACCTTC,CASNQQGQVKYGYTF
TRBD1,TRBJ2-1,NA,TRBV6-1,TGTGCCAGCAGACAGGGGGAAGGCAATGAGCAGTTCTTC,CASRQGEGNEQFF
NA,TRBJ1-1,few,TRBV7-9,TGTGCCAGCAGCATAACAGGGTCTAACACTGAAGCTTTCTTT,CASSITGSNTEAFF
TRBD1,TRBJ2-1,NA,TRBV6-5,TGTGCCAGCAGTCCTGGACAGGGATACAATGAGCAGTTCTTC,CASSPGQGYNEQFF
NA,TRBJ1-1,NA,TRBV11-2,TGTGCCAGCAGCCGTGACAGGCGGGGCCGAACTGAAGCTTTCTTT,CASSRDRRGRTEAFF
TRBD1,TRBJ2-7,once,TRBV5-1,TGCGCCAGCAGCTTGGGGCATCGGGACAGCTCCTACGAGCAGTACTTC,CASSLGHRDSSYEQYF
NA,TRBJ2-5,NA,TRBV5-1,TGCGCCAGCAGCTTGGGCAGCCTCGCCCAAGAGACCCAGTACTTC,CASSLGSLAQETQYF